This T cell receptor beta chain was identified during a study of T cells in Graves' hyperthyroidism and ophthalmopathy. This clonotype was recorded at least ten times. TCR beta CDR3 regions were amplified from RNA. Carried out on the TCR CDR3, a first-round RT-PCR used the HTBI primer set. In TCRdb, the multiplex PCR reads were re-called with MiXCR into one record per CDR3 protein. Of around 600,000 distinct CDR3 sequences in the sample, 15% to 17% are singletons; the top ten hold about 7%. V lost 3 bases to trimming and J lost 7 bases, with 13 bases between them. The CDR3 length is 14 residues. V and J are TRBV12-3 or TRBV12-4 and TRBJ2-1; D perhaps matches TRBD1 (5 bases). Sequencing was carried out using blood. The source of this sequence is a woman aged 25 to 39 with Graves' hyperthyroidism. CDR3 DNA: TGTGCCAGCAGTTTTCAGGACACGGCTAATGAGCAGTTCTTC. It is translated as CASSFQDTANEQFF.